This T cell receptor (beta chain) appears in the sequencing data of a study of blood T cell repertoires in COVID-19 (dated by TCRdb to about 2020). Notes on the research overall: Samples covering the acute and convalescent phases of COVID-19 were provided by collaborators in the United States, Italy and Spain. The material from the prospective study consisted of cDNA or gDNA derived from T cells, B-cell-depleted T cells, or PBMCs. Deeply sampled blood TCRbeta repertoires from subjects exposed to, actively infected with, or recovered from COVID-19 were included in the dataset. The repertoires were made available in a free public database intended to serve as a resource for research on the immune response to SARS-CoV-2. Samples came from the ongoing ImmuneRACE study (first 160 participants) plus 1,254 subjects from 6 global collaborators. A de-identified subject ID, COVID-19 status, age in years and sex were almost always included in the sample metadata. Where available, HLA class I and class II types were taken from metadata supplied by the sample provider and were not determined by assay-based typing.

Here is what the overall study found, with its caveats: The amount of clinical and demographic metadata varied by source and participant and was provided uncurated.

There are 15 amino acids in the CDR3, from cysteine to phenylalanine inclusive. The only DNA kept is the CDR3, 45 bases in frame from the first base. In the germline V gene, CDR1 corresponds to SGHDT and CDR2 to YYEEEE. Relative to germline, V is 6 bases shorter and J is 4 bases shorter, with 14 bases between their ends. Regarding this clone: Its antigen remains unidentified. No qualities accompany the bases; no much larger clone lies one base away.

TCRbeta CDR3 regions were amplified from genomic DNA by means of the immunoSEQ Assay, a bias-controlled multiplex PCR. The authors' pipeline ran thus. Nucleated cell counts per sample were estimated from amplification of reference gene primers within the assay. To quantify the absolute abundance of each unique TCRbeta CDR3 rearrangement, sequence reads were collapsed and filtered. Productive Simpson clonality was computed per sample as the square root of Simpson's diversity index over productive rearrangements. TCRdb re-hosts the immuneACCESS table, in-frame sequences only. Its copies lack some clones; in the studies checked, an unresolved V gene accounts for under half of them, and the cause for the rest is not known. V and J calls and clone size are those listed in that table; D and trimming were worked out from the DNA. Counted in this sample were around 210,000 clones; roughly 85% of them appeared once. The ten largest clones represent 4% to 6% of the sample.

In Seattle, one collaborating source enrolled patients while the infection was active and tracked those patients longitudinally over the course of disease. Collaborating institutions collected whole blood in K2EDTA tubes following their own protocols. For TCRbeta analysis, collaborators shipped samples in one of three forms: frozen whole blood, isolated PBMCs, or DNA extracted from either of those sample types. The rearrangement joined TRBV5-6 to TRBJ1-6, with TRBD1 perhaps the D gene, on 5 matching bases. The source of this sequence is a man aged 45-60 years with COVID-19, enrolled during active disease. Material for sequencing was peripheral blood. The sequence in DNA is TGTGCCAGCAAGTTGGAGGGGCCTTATAATTCACCCCTCCACTTT. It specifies CASKLEGPYNSPLHF.